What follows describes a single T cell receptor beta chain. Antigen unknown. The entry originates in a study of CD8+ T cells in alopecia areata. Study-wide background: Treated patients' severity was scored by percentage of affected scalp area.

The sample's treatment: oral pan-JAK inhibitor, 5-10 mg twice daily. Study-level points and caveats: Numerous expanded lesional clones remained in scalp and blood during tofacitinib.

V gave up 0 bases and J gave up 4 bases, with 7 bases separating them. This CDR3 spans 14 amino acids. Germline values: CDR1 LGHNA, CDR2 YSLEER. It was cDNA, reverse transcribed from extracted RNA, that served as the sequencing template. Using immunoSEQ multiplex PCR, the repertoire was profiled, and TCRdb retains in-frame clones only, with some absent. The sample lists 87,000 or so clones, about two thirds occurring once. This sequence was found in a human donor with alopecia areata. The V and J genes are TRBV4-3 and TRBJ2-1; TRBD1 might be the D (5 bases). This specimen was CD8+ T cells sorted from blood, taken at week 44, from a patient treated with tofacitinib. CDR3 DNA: TGCGCCAGCAGCCAAGATCGACAGTACAATGAGCAGTTCTTC. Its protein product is CASSQDRQYNEQFF.